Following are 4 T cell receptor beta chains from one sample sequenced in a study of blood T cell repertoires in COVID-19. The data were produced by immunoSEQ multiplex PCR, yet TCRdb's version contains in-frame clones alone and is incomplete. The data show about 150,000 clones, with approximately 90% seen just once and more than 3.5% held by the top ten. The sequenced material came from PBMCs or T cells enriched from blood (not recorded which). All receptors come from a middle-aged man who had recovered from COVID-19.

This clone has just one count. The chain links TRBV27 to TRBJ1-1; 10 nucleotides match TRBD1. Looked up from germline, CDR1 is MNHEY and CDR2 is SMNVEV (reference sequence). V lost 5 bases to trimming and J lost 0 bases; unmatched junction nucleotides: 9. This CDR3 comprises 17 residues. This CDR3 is CASSPVRDRGMNTEAFF. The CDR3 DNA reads TGTGCCAGCAGTCCAGTCAGGGACAGGGGAATGAACACTGAAGCTTTCTTT.

The CDR3 loop reads CASASNQRGYGYTF. For the CDR3, the DNA is TGTGCCAGCGCCTCTAACCAGAGGGGGTATGGCTACACCTTC. This chain uses TRBV6-5 with TRBJ1-2; maybe TRBD1 (6 bases). The germline gives CDR1 MNHEY, CDR2 SVGAGI. The CDR3 runs 14 residues. The V gene lost 8 bases and the J gene lost 5 bases, with 18 bases spanning the gap.

The CDR3 sequence: CASSLERGGAWETQYF. In DNA form, the CDR3 reads TGCGCCAGCAGCTTGGAACGCGGGGGGGCCTGGGAGACCCAGTACTTC. The chain uses TRBV5-1 and TRBJ2-5, with 9 nucleotides matching TRBD2. J was trimmed by 5 bases and V by 0 bases; bases with no gene match: 8. CDR1 SGHRS and CDR2 YFSETQ come from the germline V gene. This CDR3 has 16 amino acids. The variable domain in full, with the rest retrieved from reference TRBV5-1 and TRBJ2-5, is KAGVTQTPRYLIKTRGQQVTLSCSPISGHRSVSWYQQTPGQGLQFLFEYFSETQRNKGNFPGRFSGRQFSNSRSEMNVSTLELGDSALYLCASSLERGGAWETQYFGPGTRLLVL.

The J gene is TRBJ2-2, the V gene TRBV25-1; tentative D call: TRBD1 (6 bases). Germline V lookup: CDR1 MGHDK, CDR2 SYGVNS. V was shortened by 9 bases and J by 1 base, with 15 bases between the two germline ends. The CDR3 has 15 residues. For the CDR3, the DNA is TGTGCCAGTTGGACCGGGACACAGAACACCGGGGAGCTGTTTTTT. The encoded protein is CASWTGTQNTGELFF.